The T cell receptor beta chain under discussion was sequenced for a study of T-cell reconstitution after alpha-beta-depleted transplantation in children. A library of TCRbeta sequences, prepared with unique molecular identifiers, was generated. TCRdb re-called the PCR reads through MiXCR, storing one row per CDR3 protein. The profile shows around 200,000 distinct CDR3 sequences, 6% to 7% of them singletons. The V end lost 0 bases, the J end lost 1 base, and 15 bases lay between the germline ends. Germline V lookup: CDR1 DFQATT, CDR2 SNEGSKA (reference sequence). The CDR3 is 16 amino acids. This clonotype was observed many times.

The V gene is TRBV20-1, the J gene TRBJ1-1, with a tentative D call TRBD1 (5 bases). This specimen consisted of PBMCs from the stem cell graft donor, obtained from the stem cell graft. The TCR sequence derives from a human donor who donated a stem cell graft to a child with Wiskott-Aldrich syndrome. CDR3 sequence reads: CSARDPAGNKNTEAFF. CDR3 nucleotides: TGCAGTGCTAGAGATCCGGCAGGGAATAAGAACACTGAAGCTTTCTTT.